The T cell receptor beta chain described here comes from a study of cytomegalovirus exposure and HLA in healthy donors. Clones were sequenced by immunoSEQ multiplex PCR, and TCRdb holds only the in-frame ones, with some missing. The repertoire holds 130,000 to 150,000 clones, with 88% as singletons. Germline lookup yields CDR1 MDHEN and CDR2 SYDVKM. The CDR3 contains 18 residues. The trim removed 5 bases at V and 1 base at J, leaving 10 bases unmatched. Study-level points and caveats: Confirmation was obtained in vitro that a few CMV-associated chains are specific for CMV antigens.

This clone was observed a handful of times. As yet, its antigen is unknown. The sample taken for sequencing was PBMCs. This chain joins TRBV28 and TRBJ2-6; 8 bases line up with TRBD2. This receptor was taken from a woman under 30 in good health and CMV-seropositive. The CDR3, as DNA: TGTGCCAGCAGTATCCGGGGACTAGTAGGGTCTGGGGCCAACGTCCTGACTTTC. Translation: CASSIRGLVGSGANVLTF.